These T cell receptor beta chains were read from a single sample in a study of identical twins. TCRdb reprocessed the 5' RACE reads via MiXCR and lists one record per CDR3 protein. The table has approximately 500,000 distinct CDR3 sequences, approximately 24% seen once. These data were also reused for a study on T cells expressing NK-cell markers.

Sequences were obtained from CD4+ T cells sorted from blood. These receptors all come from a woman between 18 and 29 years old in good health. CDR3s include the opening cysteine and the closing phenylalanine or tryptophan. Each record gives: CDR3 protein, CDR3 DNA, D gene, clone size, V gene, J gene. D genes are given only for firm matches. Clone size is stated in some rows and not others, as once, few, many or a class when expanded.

cdr3_aa: CASSQEVGRSYEQYF; cdr3_nt: TGCGCCAGCAGCCAAGAAGTCGGGAGGTCCTACGAGCAGTACTTC; d_call: TRBD2; clone_size: few; v_call: TRBV4-3; j_call: TRBJ2-7
cdr3_aa: CAIGGPLQEQFF; cdr3_nt: TGTGCCATCGGCGGGCCCCTCCAAGAGCAGTTCTTC; d_call: NA; clone_size: few; v_call: TRBV10-3; j_call: TRBJ2-1
cdr3_aa: CASSLGLAGGDEQYF; cdr3_nt: TGTGCCAGCAGCTTAGGCCTAGCGGGAGGTGACGAGCAGTACTTC; d_call: TRBD2; clone_size: NA; v_call: TRBV7-9; j_call: TRBJ2-7
cdr3_aa: CASSPVVGGGATDTQYF; cdr3_nt: TGTGCCAGCAGCCCCGTGGTGGGCGGGGGGGCCACAGATACGCAGTATTTT; d_call: TRBD2; clone_size: few; v_call: TRBV6-1; j_call: TRBJ2-3
cdr3_aa: CSAAPGGEYGYTF; cdr3_nt: TGCAGTGCAGCCCCAGGGGGGGAATATGGCTACACCTTC; d_call: TRBD1; clone_size: NA; v_call: TRBV20-1; j_call: TRBJ1-2
cdr3_aa: CASSPRGTGSSSYNEQFF; cdr3_nt: TGCGCCAGCAGCCCAAGGGGGACAGGATCGAGCTCCTACAATGAGCAGTTCTTC; d_call: TRBD1; clone_size: few; v_call: TRBV5-1; j_call: TRBJ2-1
cdr3_aa: CSAPNLAGGPKSSYNEQFF; cdr3_nt: TGCAGTGCTCCTAACCTAGCGGGGGGGCCTAAGAGCTCCTACAATGAGCAGTTCTTC; d_call: TRBD2; clone_size: NA; v_call: TRBV20-1; j_call: TRBJ2-1
cdr3_aa: CASSTSGGGRAQHF; cdr3_nt: TGTGCCAGCAGTACCTCTGGGGGGGGGAGGGCCCAGCATTTT; d_call: NA; clone_size: few; v_call: TRBV12-3/TRBV12-4; j_call: TRBJ1-5
cdr3_aa: CASSLWGQGRPNTEAFF; cdr3_nt: TGCGCCAGCAGCTTGTGGGGACAGGGTCGGCCCAACACTGAAGCTTTCTTT; d_call: TRBD1; clone_size: NA; v_call: TRBV5-1; j_call: TRBJ1-1
cdr3_aa: CASSLVGGDTEAFF; cdr3_nt: TGCGCCAGCAGCTTGGTCGGGGGGGACACTGAAGCTTTCTTT; d_call: NA; clone_size: NA; v_call: TRBV5-1; j_call: TRBJ1-1
cdr3_aa: CASSSVGPTAGQETQYF; cdr3_nt: TGTGCCAGCAGCTCGGTAGGCCCTACAGCGGGCCAAGAGACCCAGTACTTC; d_call: NA; clone_size: NA; v_call: TRBV7-8; j_call: TRBJ2-5
cdr3_aa: CGSSLTQAAKNIQYF; cdr3_nt: TGTGGCAGCAGCTTAACGCAGGCAGCCAAAAACATTCAGTACTTC; d_call: NA; clone_size: NA; v_call: TRBV7-3; j_call: TRBJ2-4
cdr3_aa: CSVDWSGNEQFF; cdr3_nt: TGCAGCGTTGATTGGAGCGGGAATGAGCAGTTCTTC; d_call: NA; clone_size: NA; v_call: TRBV29-1; j_call: TRBJ2-1
cdr3_aa: CASSQRTGNRDTQYF; cdr3_nt: TGTGCCAGCAGCCAACGGACAGGAAACCGCGATACGCAGTATTTT; d_call: TRBD1; clone_size: NA; v_call: TRBV3-1; j_call: TRBJ2-3
cdr3_aa: CASSEEGSLDYEQYF; cdr3_nt: TGTGCCAGCAGTGAAGAGGGGTCCCTGGATTACGAGCAGTACTTC; d_call: NA; clone_size: NA; v_call: TRBV6-1; j_call: TRBJ2-7
cdr3_aa: CASRRTDQETQYF; cdr3_nt: TGCGCCAGCAGGCGGACAGACCAAGAGACCCAGTACTTC; d_call: NA; clone_size: few; v_call: TRBV5-1; j_call: TRBJ2-5
cdr3_aa: CASSLGRRLTDTQYF; cdr3_nt: TGTGCCAGCAGCTTGGGTCGACGGCTCACAGATACGCAGTATTTT; d_call: NA; clone_size: NA; v_call: TRBV5-6; j_call: TRBJ2-3
cdr3_aa: CASSLGLAGGIKNIQYF; cdr3_nt: TGTGCCAGCAGTTTAGGGTTGGCGGGGGGAATTAAAAACATTCAGTACTTC; d_call: TRBD2; clone_size: NA; v_call: TRBV12-3/TRBV12-4; j_call: TRBJ2-4
cdr3_aa: CASSFSAQSGNTIYF; cdr3_nt: TGTGCCAGCAGCTTTAGTGCTCAATCTGGAAACACCATATATTTT; d_call: NA; clone_size: NA; v_call: TRBV11-2; j_call: TRBJ1-3
cdr3_aa: CASSFVFGSGVTEAFF; cdr3_nt: TGTGCCAGCAGCTTCGTTTTCGGGAGCGGCGTCACTGAAGCTTTCTTT; d_call: NA; clone_size: many; v_call: TRBV7-9; j_call: TRBJ1-1
cdr3_aa: CASSLFGGPNTEAFF; cdr3_nt: TGTGCCAGCAGTTTATTTGGAGGCCCGAACACTGAAGCTTTCTTT; d_call: NA; clone_size: NA; v_call: TRBV12-3/TRBV12-4; j_call: TRBJ1-1
cdr3_aa: CASGYSPEKLFF; cdr3_nt: TGTGCCAGCGGGTACTCCCCGGAAAAACTGTTTTTT; d_call: NA; clone_size: few; v_call: TRBV7-9; j_call: TRBJ1-4
cdr3_aa: CASSLNSGDTQYF; cdr3_nt: TGTGCCAGCAGCTTAAATTCCGGAGATACGCAGTATTTT; d_call: NA; clone_size: NA; v_call: TRBV7-3; j_call: TRBJ2-3
cdr3_aa: CASSYALGIPTGELFF; cdr3_nt: TGCGCCAGCAGCTACGCCCTTGGGATACCCACCGGGGAGCTGTTTTTT; d_call: NA; clone_size: NA; v_call: TRBV5-1; j_call: TRBJ2-2
cdr3_aa: CASGTSGSEQFF; cdr3_nt: TGTGCCAGCGGTACTAGCGGCAGTGAGCAGTTCTTC; d_call: TRBD2; clone_size: NA; v_call: TRBV12-3/TRBV12-4; j_call: TRBJ2-1
cdr3_aa: CSPGGTSGASTDTQYF; cdr3_nt: TGCAGTCCTGGGGGGACTAGCGGGGCAAGCACAGATACGCAGTATTTT; d_call: TRBD2; clone_size: many; v_call: TRBV20-1; j_call: TRBJ2-3
cdr3_aa: CASRITGGSYEQYF; cdr3_nt: TGTGCCAGCAGAATTACAGGGGGCTCCTACGAGCAGTACTTC; d_call: TRBD1; clone_size: NA; v_call: TRBV6-1; j_call: TRBJ2-7
cdr3_aa: CASSQPAGQVNNEQFF; cdr3_nt: TGTGCCAGCAGCCAACCAGCGGGACAGGTTAACAATGAGCAGTTCTTC; d_call: NA; clone_size: once; v_call: TRBV7-8; j_call: TRBJ2-1
cdr3_aa: CASRIVQGGTEAFF; cdr3_nt: TGCGCCAGCAGGATTGTACAGGGGGGCACTGAAGCTTTCTTT; d_call: TRBD1; clone_size: NA; v_call: TRBV5-1; j_call: TRBJ1-1
cdr3_aa: CASSVAPNTEAFF; cdr3_nt: TGTGCCAGCAGCGTAGCCCCTAACACTGAAGCTTTCTTT; d_call: NA; clone_size: NA; v_call: TRBV9; j_call: TRBJ1-1
cdr3_aa: CASSEKGAGNTIYF; cdr3_nt: TGTGCCAGCAGTGAAAAAGGGGCTGGAAACACCATATATTTT; d_call: NA; clone_size: NA; v_call: TRBV6-1; j_call: TRBJ1-3
cdr3_aa: CASSLGGGGNIQYF; cdr3_nt: TGTGCCAGCAGCTTAGGGGGGGGTGGGAACATTCAGTACTTC; d_call: NA; clone_size: NA; v_call: TRBV5-6; j_call: TRBJ2-4
cdr3_aa: CASREKRGASNNEQFF; cdr3_nt: TGTGCCAGCAGGGAAAAGCGGGGGGCTTCAAACAATGAGCAGTTCTTC; d_call: TRBD2; clone_size: NA; v_call: TRBV6-1; j_call: TRBJ2-1
cdr3_aa: CSMKMLAGSDTQYF; cdr3_nt: TGCAGTATGAAGATGCTAGCGGGATCAGATACGCAGTATTTT; d_call: TRBD2; clone_size: NA; v_call: TRBV20-1; j_call: TRBJ2-3
cdr3_aa: CASSFRRVTNEQFF; cdr3_nt: TGTGCCAGCAGCTTTAGAAGGGTTACCAATGAGCAGTTCTTC; d_call: NA; clone_size: few; v_call: TRBV5-6; j_call: TRBJ2-1
cdr3_aa: CSVSTSGPQETQYF; cdr3_nt: TGCAGCGTTTCGACTAGCGGGCCTCAAGAGACCCAGTACTTC; d_call: TRBD2; clone_size: NA; v_call: TRBV29-1; j_call: TRBJ2-5
cdr3_aa: CASSQPRLEETQYF; cdr3_nt: TGCGCCAGCAGCCAACCAAGGCTAGAAGAGACCCAGTACTTC; d_call: NA; clone_size: few; v_call: TRBV4-1; j_call: TRBJ2-5
cdr3_aa: CASTSPLYDFIGTQYF; cdr3_nt: TGTGCCAGCACCTCTCCTCTATACGACTTCATAGGGACCCAGTACTTC; d_call: NA; clone_size: few; v_call: TRBV12-3/TRBV12-4; j_call: TRBJ2-5
cdr3_aa: CASRLALGPNTEAFF; cdr3_nt: TGCGCCAGCAGATTGGCATTGGGCCCGAACACTGAAGCTTTCTTT; d_call: NA; clone_size: NA; v_call: TRBV5-1; j_call: TRBJ1-1
cdr3_aa: CSTPLGTGELFF; cdr3_nt: TGCAGTACGCCCCTCGGCACCGGGGAGCTGTTTTTT; d_call: NA; clone_size: once; v_call: TRBV20-1; j_call: TRBJ2-2
cdr3_aa: CASSLSDNQPQHF; cdr3_nt: TGTGCCAGCAGCTTGAGTGACAATCAGCCCCAGCATTTT; d_call: NA; clone_size: few; v_call: TRBV11-2; j_call: TRBJ1-5
cdr3_aa: CSAHDGGGAKETQYF; cdr3_nt: TGCAGTGCCCATGACGGCGGGGGGGCTAAAGAGACCCAGTACTTC; d_call: TRBD2; clone_size: few; v_call: TRBV20-1; j_call: TRBJ2-5
cdr3_aa: CASSQGLAGGRTSYEQYF; cdr3_nt: TGTGCCAGCAGCCAAGGGCTAGCGGGAGGCCGGACCTCCTACGAGCAGTACTTC; d_call: TRBD2; clone_size: few; v_call: TRBV3-1; j_call: TRBJ2-7
cdr3_aa: CASSPSGEETQYF; cdr3_nt: TGTGCCAGCAGCCCTAGCGGGGAAGAGACCCAGTACTTC; d_call: TRBD2; clone_size: few; v_call: TRBV3-1; j_call: TRBJ2-5
cdr3_aa: CASSYVNYGYTF; cdr3_nt: TGTGCCAGCAGTTACGTGAACTATGGCTACACCTTC; d_call: NA; clone_size: NA; v_call: TRBV6-2/TRBV6-3; j_call: TRBJ1-2
cdr3_aa: CSVPNQGVKAFF; cdr3_nt: TGCAGTGTCCCCAATCAGGGGGTGAAAGCTTTCTTT; d_call: TRBD1; clone_size: NA; v_call: TRBV20-1; j_call: TRBJ1-1
cdr3_aa: CSASRPPMDEQFF; cdr3_nt: TGCAGTGCTAGTAGGCCCCCCATGGATGAGCAGTTCTTC; d_call: NA; clone_size: few; v_call: TRBV20-1; j_call: TRBJ2-1
cdr3_aa: CASRIAGPAYNEQFF; cdr3_nt: TGTGCCAGCAGGATAGCGGGACCGGCCTACAATGAGCAGTTCTTC; d_call: TRBD2; clone_size: few; v_call: TRBV11-2; j_call: TRBJ2-1
cdr3_aa: CASSVSTSGGVTQYF; cdr3_nt: TGTGCCAGCAGTGTGTCCACTAGCGGGGGGGTTACGCAGTATTTT; d_call: TRBD2; clone_size: NA; v_call: TRBV2; j_call: TRBJ2-3
cdr3_aa: CASSKRTSGMPGAGNEQFF; cdr3_nt: TGTGCCAGCAGTAAGCGGACTAGCGGGATGCCTGGAGCGGGAAATGAGCAGTTCTTC; d_call: TRBD2; clone_size: NA; v_call: TRBV6-1; j_call: TRBJ2-1
cdr3_aa: CARSPGLIHEQFF; cdr3_nt: TGTGCCAGGAGCCCCGGGCTCATCCATGAGCAGTTCTTC; d_call: NA; clone_size: NA; v_call: TRBV7-8; j_call: TRBJ2-1
cdr3_aa: CSVQGLGGYTF; cdr3_nt: TGCAGCGTGCAAGGACTCGGTGGCTACACCTTC; d_call: NA; clone_size: few; v_call: TRBV29-1; j_call: TRBJ1-2
cdr3_aa: CASSVSSDRAQETQYF; cdr3_nt: TGTGCCAGCAGCGTATCTTCGGACAGGGCTCAAGAGACCCAGTACTTC; d_call: TRBD1; clone_size: NA; v_call: TRBV9; j_call: TRBJ2-5
cdr3_aa: CSVGRLGETQYF; cdr3_nt: TGCAGCGTTGGTCGGCTCGGAGAGACCCAGTACTTC; d_call: NA; clone_size: few; v_call: TRBV29-1; j_call: TRBJ2-5